The 9 T cell receptor beta chains in this list originate from one sample, sequenced in a study of T cell responses to AZD1222 COVID-19 vaccine. Sequencing used immunoSEQ multiplex PCR; TCRdb keeps in-frame clones, though not all of them. The sample consists of 120,000 to 150,000 clones, 91% of them appearing once. The sample here was peripheral blood, taken on day 0 of AZD1222 vaccination. Receptor source: an adult in good health.

This clone was detected only once. The V call is TRBV7-2, the J call TRBJ1-2; a possible D gene is TRBD1 (5 bases). This CDR3 comprises 15 residues. The germline gives CDR1 SGHTA, CDR2 FQGNSA. V was pared by 2 bases and J by 5 bases, with 15 bases between. The CDR3 is CASSLYQGYRYGYTF. In nucleotides, the CDR3 is TGTGCCAGCAGCTTATACCAGGGATATCGGTATGGCTACACCTTC.

The table lists this clone with a count of one. The chain joins TRBV5-6 to TRBJ2-1; 7 bases agree with TRBD2. Germline trimming cut 1 base from V and 0 bases from J; bases unmatched to any gene: 7. The CDR3 runs 17 residues. The germline CDR1 and CDR2 sequences are SGHDT and YYEEEE. The CDR3 coding sequence is TGTGCCAGCAGCTTGATCCCTAGCGGAAGCTCCTACAATGAGCAGTTCTTC. Translated: CASSLIPSGSSYNEQFF.

The J gene is TRBJ2-3, the V gene TRBV25-1; possibly TRBD2 for D (6 bases). Germline loops: CDR1 MGHDK, CDR2 SYGVNS. Trimming took off 2 bases at V and 4 bases at J, with 13 bases between the two ends. The CDR3 extends over 15 amino acids. CDR3 residues: CASSEGTSLADTQYF. The CDR3 bases are TGTGCCAGCAGTGAAGGGACTTCCTTGGCAGATACGCAGTATTTT. The complete variable domain, with remaining parts taken from reference TRBV25-1 and TRBJ2-3, reads EADIYQTPRYLVIGTGKKITLECSQTMGHDKMYWYQQDPGMELHLIHYSYGVNSTEKGDLSSESTVSRIRTEHFPLTLESARPSHTSQYLCASSEGTSLADTQYFGPGTRLTVL.

The chain is built from TRBV7-2 and TRBJ2-2; 10 bases line up with TRBD2. Germline V gives CDR1 SGHTA, CDR2 FQGNSA. The CDR3 consists of 15 residues. Trimming cost V 3 bases and J 6 bases; bases outside gene matches: 4. The CDR3 here is CASSFLAGVAGELFF. The CDR3 DNA is TGTGCCAGCAGCTTCCTAGCGGGAGTAGCCGGGGAGCTGTTTTTT.

This clone was observed once. This sequence joins TRBV4-1 and TRBJ1-6, with D perhaps TRBD1 (6 bases). Germline V lookup: CDR1 MGHRA, CDR2 YSYEKL. The CDR3 runs 15 residues. The ends were cut back, 1 base at V and 5 bases at J, with 9 bases in the middle. The CDR3 DNA reads TGCGCCAGCAGCCAAGTTAAGGGGGATAATTCACCCCTCCACTTT. Its protein product is CASSQVKGDNSPLHF.

The chain links TRBV7-9 to TRBJ2-7, with D tentatively TRBD1 (5 bases). With 4 bases removed from V and 4 bases from J, the gap between germline ends came to 20 bases. The germline V gene has CDR1 SEHNR and CDR2 FQNEAQ (reference sequence). The CDR3 loop spans 16 amino acids. CDR3 amino acids: CASSSAAGKSIYEQYF. As DNA, the CDR3 is TGTGCCAGCAGCTCCGCGGCAGGGAAAAGCATATACGAGCAGTACTTC. Combining the CDR3 with reference TRBV7-9 and TRBJ2-7 gives the whole variable domain DTGVSQNPRHKITKRGQNVTFRCDPISEHNRLYWYRQTLGQGPEFLTYFQNEAQLEKSRLLSDRFSAERPKGSFSTLEIQRTEQGDSAMYLCASSSAAGKSIYEQYFGPGTRLTVT.

In DNA, the CDR3 is TGTGCCAGCAGTTTAAGGTATGGCAATCAGCCCCAGCATTTT. This sequence encodes CASSLRYGNQPQHF. The chain recombines TRBV28 with TRBJ1-5; D gene uncertain. Germline CDR1 reads MDHEN; CDR2 reads SYDVKM. The V gene lost 2 bases and the J gene lost 2 bases, with 7 bases spanning the gap. CDR3 length equals 14 residues.

The CDR3 loop reads CASSQGASTDTQYF. Written as DNA, the CDR3 is TGTGCCAGCAGCCAAGGGGCCTCCACAGATACGCAGTATTTT. The chain joins TRBV2 to TRBJ2-3; tentative D call: TRBD1 (5 bases). The CDR3 spans 14 residues. The V gene's germline CDR1 is SNHLY and CDR2 FYNNEI. V dropped 6 bases and J dropped 2 bases, with 12 bases sitting between them.

This chain joins TRBV7-3 and TRBJ1-1; possible D gene TRBD1, 5 bases. The V and J ends lost 3 bases and 4 bases respectively, with 9 bases between them. The CDR3 is 13 residues long. CDR1 and CDR2 (germline): SGHTA, FQGTGA. CDR3 nucleotide sequence: TGTGCCAGCAGCTTCGGAGGGGTCACTGAAGCTTTCTTT. Residues: CASSFGGVTEAFF.